Here is one T cell receptor beta chain with its context. What it recognizes is unknown. Looked up from germline, CDR1 is SQVTM and CDR2 is ANQGSEA. CDR3 length: 12 amino acids. V lost 5 bases and J 8 bases, leaving 15 bases between the germline ends. Deep-level settings were used for running the assay. Sequencing used immunoSEQ multiplex PCR; TCRdb keeps in-frame clones, though not all of them. There are 2 million to 2.5 million clones in the sample; 90% to 95% occur only once, and 0.39% lies in the top ten. This sample was taken from a study of shared clonotypes between healthy human individuals. Notes on the study in general: Naive subsets usually exceeded memory subsets in estimated richness. Blood alone was sampled, and tissue repertoires likely differ.

The material sequenced was naive CD4+ T cells from PBMCs. As to subset: CD45RA+ positively selected. This TCR derives from a man aged 18 to 29 in good health. Some clones in this sample may be carry-over from other donors' samples. The rearrangement uses TRBV29-1 and TRBJ1-2, with unresolved D. DNA for the CDR3: TGCAGCGTTCTCGACCGAATTCAGGGCTACACCTTC. This encodes CSVLDRIQGYTF.